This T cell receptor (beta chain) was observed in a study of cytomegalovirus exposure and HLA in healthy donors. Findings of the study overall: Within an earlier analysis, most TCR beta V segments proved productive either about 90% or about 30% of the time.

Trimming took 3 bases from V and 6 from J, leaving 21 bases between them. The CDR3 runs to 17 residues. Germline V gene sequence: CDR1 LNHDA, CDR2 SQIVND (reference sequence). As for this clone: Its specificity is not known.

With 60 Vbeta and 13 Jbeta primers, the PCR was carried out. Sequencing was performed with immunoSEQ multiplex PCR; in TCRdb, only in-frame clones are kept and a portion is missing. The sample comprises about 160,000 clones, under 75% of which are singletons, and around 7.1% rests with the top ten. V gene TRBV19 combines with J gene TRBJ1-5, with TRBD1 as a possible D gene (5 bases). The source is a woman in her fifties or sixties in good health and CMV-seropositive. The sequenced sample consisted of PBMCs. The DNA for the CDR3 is TGTGCCAGTAGTATCCCGGGGCGGGACCCACGGGGTCAGCCCCAGCATTTT. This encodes CASSIPGRDPRGQPQHF.